This note documents a single TCR beta chain sequence. What it recognizes is unknown. The CDR3 is made up of 15 amino acids. The germline gives CDR1 SNHLY, CDR2 FYNNEI. Trimming at V came to 8 bases and at J to 2 bases, leaving 10 bases not matched to a gene. TCRdb keeps only in-frame clones here, not all; method: immunoSEQ multiplex PCR. The repertoire holds 2.5 million or so clones, with just over 90% as singletons. The data originate from a study of shared clonotypes between healthy human individuals. Overall study findings and caveats: Generally, estimated richness proved larger in naive subsets than it did in memory subsets.

Free of recent acute infections or vaccinations, the donors were healthy HIV-negative adults. The chain carries TRBV2 and TRBJ2-7, with 9 bases that match TRBD1. Sequencing was carried out using naive CD4+ T cells sorted from blood. This sample's subset: CD45RA+ positively selected. The receptor was derived from a man aged 18 to 30 in good health. CDR3 protein: CASRSPGTGTYEQYF. The CDR3 DNA follows: TGTGCCAGCCGTTCACCCGGGACAGGGACCTACGAGCAGTACTTC.